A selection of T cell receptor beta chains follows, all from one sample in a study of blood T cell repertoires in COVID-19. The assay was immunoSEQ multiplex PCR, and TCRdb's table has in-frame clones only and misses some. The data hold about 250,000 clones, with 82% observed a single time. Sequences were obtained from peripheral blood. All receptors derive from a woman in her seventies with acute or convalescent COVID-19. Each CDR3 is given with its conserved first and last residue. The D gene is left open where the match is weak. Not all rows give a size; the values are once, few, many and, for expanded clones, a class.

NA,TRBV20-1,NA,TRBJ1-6,TGCAGTGCCGCACCCCTCCACTTT,CSAAPLHF
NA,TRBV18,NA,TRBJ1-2,TGTGCCAGCCGAGCGGGGCGGAGAGGCTACACCTTC,CASRAGRRGYTF
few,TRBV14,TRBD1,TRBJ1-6,TGTGCCAGCAGCTCGGGACAGAATTCACCCCTCCACTTT,CASSSGQNSPLHF
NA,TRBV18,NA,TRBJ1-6,TGTGCCAGCTCGCGGGAGGCTAGGGATTCACCCCTCCACTTT,CASSREARDSPLHF
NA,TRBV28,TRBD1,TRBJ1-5,TGTGCCAGCAGTTTAGGACAGGGGGATCAGCCCCAGCATTTT,CASSLGQGDQPQHF
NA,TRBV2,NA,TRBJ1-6,TGTGCCAGCCTCCGGGACTTCTTCGGGGGTTCACCCCTCCACTTT,CASLRDFFGGSPLHF
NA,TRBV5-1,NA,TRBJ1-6,TGCGCCAGCAGCTTGACAGGGCTCGCCAATAATTCACCCCTCCACTTT,CASSLTGLANNSPLHF
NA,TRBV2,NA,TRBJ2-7,TGTGCCAGCAGTGATCGAGGGGGTCAATACTTC,CASSDRGGQYF
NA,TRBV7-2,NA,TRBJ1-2,TGTGCCAGCAGCTCCCCGGGTTTGGGGAGACTCGGCTACACCTTC,CASSSPGLGRLGYTF
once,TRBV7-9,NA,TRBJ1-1,TGTGCCAGCAGCTTAGTTCAAACTTCTAGGCTGGCCACTGAAGCTTTCTTT,CASSLVQTSRLATEAFF
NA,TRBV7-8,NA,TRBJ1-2,TGTGCCAGCAGCTCCGATTGGGAGGGCTACACCTTC,CASSSDWEGYTF
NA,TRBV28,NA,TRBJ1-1,TGTGCCAGCCTAGGGGGTTGGAGCACTGAAGCTTTCTTT,CASLGGWSTEAFF
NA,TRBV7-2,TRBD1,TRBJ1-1,TGTGCCAGCAGCTTCCCGGGACAGCGTAACACTGAAGCTTTCTTT,CASSFPGQRNTEAFF
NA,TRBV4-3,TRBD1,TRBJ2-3,TGCGCCAGCAGCCTTAAGGGGACAGGGGGCACAGATACGCAGTATTTT,CASSLKGTGGTDTQYF
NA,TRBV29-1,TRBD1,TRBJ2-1,TGCAGCTTTCGACGGGACAGAAGGTTGTACAATGAGCAGTTCTTC,CSFRRDRRLYNEQFF
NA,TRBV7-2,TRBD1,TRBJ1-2,TGTGCCAGCAGCTTAGTCAATCAGGGGGGATATGGCTACACCTTC,CASSLVNQGGYGYTF
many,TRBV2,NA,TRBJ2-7,TGTGCCAGCAGCCGAGACAGGCTTCTAAGCGAGCAGTACTTC,CASSRDRLLSEQYF
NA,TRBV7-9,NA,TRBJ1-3,TGTGCCAGCAGCTTAATCGGGGCTGGAAACACCATATATTTT,CASSLIGAGNTIYF
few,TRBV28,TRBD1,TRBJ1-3,TGTGCCAGCAGTTTATACGGGACAGTAGGAAACACCATATATTTT,CASSLYGTVGNTIYF
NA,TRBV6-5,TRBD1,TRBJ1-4,TGTGCCAGCAGTTACGACAGGGTGAAACTGTTTTTT,CASSYDRVKLFF
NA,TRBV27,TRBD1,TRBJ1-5,TGTGCCAGCAGGGGACAGGGATTAAATAGCAATCAGCCCCAGCATTTT,CASRGQGLNSNQPQHF
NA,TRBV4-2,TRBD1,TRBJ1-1,TGTGCCAGCAGCGTACAGGGGGCGAGCACTGAAGCTTTCTTT,CASSVQGASTEAFF
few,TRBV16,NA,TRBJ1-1,TGTGCCAGCAGCCAATCGAGGGCGATGAACACTGAAGCTTTCTTT,CASSQSRAMNTEAFF
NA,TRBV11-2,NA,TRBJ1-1,TGTGCCAGCAGCTTGACACTTATGAACACTGAAGCTTTCTTT,CASSLTLMNTEAFF
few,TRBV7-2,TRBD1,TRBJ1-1,TGTGCCAGCAGCGCATATAATGACAGGGCTTCTGAAGCTTTCTTT,CASSAYNDRASEAFF
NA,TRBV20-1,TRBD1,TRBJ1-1,TGCAGTGCTACACAGGGGGCGGAAGCTTTCTTT,CSATQGAEAFF
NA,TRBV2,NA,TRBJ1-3,TGTGCCAGCCAGGGGAGAGGTGGAAACACCATATATTTT,CASQGRGGNTIYF
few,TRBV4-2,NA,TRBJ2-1,TGTGCCAGCAGCCAAGATCTGTCGGGGGGCGGTGAGCAGTTCTTC,CASSQDLSGGGEQFF
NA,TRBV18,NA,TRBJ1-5,TGTGCCAGCTCACCATCAGGCCCTGGCTATCAGCCCCAGCATTTT,CASSPSGPGYQPQHF
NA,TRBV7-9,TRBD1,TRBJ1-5,TGTGCCAGCACAACCGGGACAGGGGCTCAGCCCCAGCATTTT,CASTTGTGAQPQHF
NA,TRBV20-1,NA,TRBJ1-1,TGCAGTGCTGGGGCCGACACTGAAGCTTTCTTT,CSAGADTEAFF
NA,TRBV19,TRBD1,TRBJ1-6,TGTGCCAGTCGCCCGGGCGGACAGGGGGAAGCGTCACCCCTCCACTTT,CASRPGGQGEASPLHF
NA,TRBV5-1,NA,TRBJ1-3,TGCGCCAGCAGCAGAACCGGGTTATCCTCTGGAAACACCATATATTTT,CASSRTGLSSGNTIYF
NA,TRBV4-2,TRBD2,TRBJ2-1,TGTGCCAGCAGCCAATGGGGGACTAGCGGGGGGATATACAATGAGCAGTTCTTC,CASSQWGTSGGIYNEQFF
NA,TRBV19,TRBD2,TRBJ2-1,TGTGCCAGTAGAACGCTCGGGGGGTACAATGAGCAGTTCTTC,CASRTLGGYNEQFF
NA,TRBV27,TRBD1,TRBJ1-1,TGTGCCAGCAGACCTGTGGACAGGGTGAACACTGAAGCTTTCTTT,CASRPVDRVNTEAFF
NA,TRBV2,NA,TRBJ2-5,TGTGCCAGCAGTTTTGAGGCGTTGGAGACCCAGTACTTC,CASSFEALETQYF
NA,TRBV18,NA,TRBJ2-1,TGTGCCAGCTCACCCACCGCCCAGGGCTACAATGAGCAGTTCTTC,CASSPTAQGYNEQFF
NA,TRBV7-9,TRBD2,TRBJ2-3,TGTGCCAGCAGCCCTCGACTAGCGGGGGAACAGGTGACAGATACGCAGTATTTT,CASSPRLAGEQVTDTQYF
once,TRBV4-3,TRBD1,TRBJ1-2,TGCGCCAGCAGCCAAGGGACAGGGGGCGTCTATGGCTACACCTTC,CASSQGTGGVYGYTF
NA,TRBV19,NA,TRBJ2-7,TGTGCCAGTAGTATAAGGCAGGGGTACGAGCAGTACTTC,CASSIRQGYEQYF
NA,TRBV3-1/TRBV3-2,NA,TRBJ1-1,TGTGCCAGCAGCCAAATCGCCCGGACAGCGAACACTGAAGTTTTCTTT,CASSQIARTANTEVFF
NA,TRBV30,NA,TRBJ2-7,TGTGCCTGGAGCCTACTAACTGGCTCCTACGAGCAGTACTTC,CAWSLLTGSYEQYF
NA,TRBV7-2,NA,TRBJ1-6,TGTGCCAGCAGCTTAGGATTGGGAGGATCACCCCTCCACTTT,CASSLGLGGSPLHF
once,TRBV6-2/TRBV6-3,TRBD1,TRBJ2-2,TGTGCCAGCAGTACCCCTATCAGGGGGCGCACCGGGGAGCTGTTTTTT,CASSTPIRGRTGELFF
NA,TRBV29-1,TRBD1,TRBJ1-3,TGCAGCGTTTCTTGGACAGGGCTAGACACCATATATTTT,CSVSWTGLDTIYF
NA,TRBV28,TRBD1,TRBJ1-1,TGTGCCAGCAGCCCCATTGGACAGGGGGCGAACACTGAAGCTTTCTTT,CASSPIGQGANTEAFF
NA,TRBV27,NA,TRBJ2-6,TGTGCCAGCAGTCTACCCCCCGGGACATCCTCTGGGGCCAACGTCCTGACTTTC,CASSLPPGTSSGANVLTF
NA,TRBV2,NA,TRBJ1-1,TGTGCCAGCAGCGAACTCACAGTACGAGAAGCTTTCTTT,CASSELTVREAFF
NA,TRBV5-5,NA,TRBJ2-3,TGTGCCAGCAGCTGGGGGCAGGGCACAGATACGCAGTATTTT,CASSWGQGTDTQYF
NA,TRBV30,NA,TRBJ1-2,TGTGCCTGGAGTTCGGTATTGGCTAACTATGGCTACACCTTC,CAWSSVLANYGYTF
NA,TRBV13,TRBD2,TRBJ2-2,TGTGCCAGCAGCCGACCCGGGACTAGCGGGGGCACCGGGGAGCTGTTTTTT,CASSRPGTSGGTGELFF
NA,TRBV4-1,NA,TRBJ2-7,TGCGCCAGCAGCCAAGATCTTCGGGGTACCGACGAGCAGTACTTC,CASSQDLRGTDEQYF
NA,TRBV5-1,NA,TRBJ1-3,TGCGCCAGCAGCTTGCTGGCGGGCTCTGGAAACACCATATATTTT,CASSLLAGSGNTIYF
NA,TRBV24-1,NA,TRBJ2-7,TGTGCCACCAGTGACACATCCGACAGGCCCTACGAGCAGTACTTC,CATSDTSDRPYEQYF
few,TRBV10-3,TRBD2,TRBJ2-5,TGTGCCATCAGTGCAGATAGCGGGTTACAAGAGACCCAGTACTTC,CAISADSGLQETQYF
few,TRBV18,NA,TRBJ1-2,TGTGCCAGCTCACAAAGGACAAGCTATGGCTACACCTTC,CASSQRTSYGYTF
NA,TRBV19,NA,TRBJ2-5,TGTGCCAGTAGTCAAGGGGGGGCAGGGCAAGAGACCCAGTACTTC,CASSQGGAGQETQYF
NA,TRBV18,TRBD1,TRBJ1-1,TGTGCCAGCTCAGGGACGACAGGGGGAAACACTGAAGCTTTCTTT,CASSGTTGGNTEAFF